What follows are 27 T cell receptor beta chains derived from one specimen sequenced in a study of shared clonotypes between healthy human individuals. Clones were read by immunoSEQ multiplex PCR, and TCRdb kept only the in-frame ones, dropping some. The table shows millions of clones, with just over 90% occurring only once. The specimen sequenced was naive CD4+ T cells sorted from blood. The subset here: CD45RA+ positively selected. All receptors come from a man younger than 35 in good health.

The CDR3 loop reads CASSPAGDGYGYTF. For the CDR3, the DNA is TGCGCCAGCAGCCCGGCAGGGGATGGCTATGGCTACACCTTC. This sequence joins TRBV5-1 and TRBJ1-2, with D possibly matching TRBD1 (6 bases). This CDR3 has 14 residues. Looked up from germline, CDR1 is SGHRS and CDR2 is YFSETQ. Trimming removed 4 bases from V and 4 bases from J, with 14 bases in between.

In regard to this clone: This sample includes further DNA sequences coding for the same CDR3. The rearrangement uses TRBV5-1 and TRBJ2-5, with D maybe TRBD2 (6 bases). This CDR3 spans 14 amino acids. Germline CDR1 reads SGHRS; CDR2 reads YFSETQ. Trimming left V 0 bases short and J 1 base short, with 7 bases between. The DNA of the CDR3 is TGCGCCAGCAGCTTGGGCGGGGCCCAAGAGACCCAGTACTTC. Encoded protein: CASSLGGAQETQYF.

In DNA form, the CDR3 reads TGCGCCAGCAGCACTGACAGTACCTACAATGAGCAGTTCTTC. Its protein is CASSTDSTYNEQFF. The chain carries TRBV5-1 and TRBJ2-1; tentative D call: TRBD1 (5 bases). Trimming removed 4 bases at V and 2 bases at J, with 10 bases between. Germline V gene lookup returns CDR1 SGHRS and CDR2 YFSETQ. The CDR3 totals 14 residues.

This clone was recorded only once. CDR3 sequence: CASSLSGFEQYF. CDR3 bases: TGTGCCAGCAGCTTAAGTGGTTTCGAGCAGTACTTC. The gene calls are TRBV7-6 and TRBJ2-7; D is uncertain. The V end was cut by 2 bases, the J end by 6 bases, with 8 bases between. The CDR3 spans 12 residues. The germline CDR1 and CDR2 sequences are SGHVS and FNYEAQ.

Turning to this clone: The sample carries other DNA sequences with the same CDR3. The CDR3 sequence: CASSLYNSPLHF. The CDR3 coding sequence is TGTGCCAGCAGCTTATATAATTCACCCCTCCACTTT. This chain links TRBV7-2 with TRBJ1-6; D is uncertain. Trimming removed 2 bases at V and 4 bases at J, with 0 bases between. This CDR3 comprises 12 residues. Germline V lookup: CDR1 SGHTA, CDR2 FQGNSA.

The CDR3, as DNA: TGCAGCGTTTCGACTAATGAAAAACTGTTTTTT. Amino acids: CSVSTNEKLFF. This chain joins TRBV29-1 and TRBJ1-4, with D hard to call. Trimming removed 5 bases from V and 2 bases from J, with 3 bases in between. The germline V gene has CDR1 SQVTM and CDR2 ANQGSEA. The CDR3 runs to 11 residues.

This clone was detected only a few times. CDR3 DNA: TGCGCCAGCAGCCCTAGTTATGGGACAGGGATCTCCTACGAGCAGTACTTC. Residues: CASSPSYGTGISYEQYF. J is TRBJ2-7 and V is TRBV4-3; TRBD1 agrees at 9 bases. V shed 4 bases, J shed 0 bases, and the junction held 10 bases outside the gene matches. CDR1 and CDR2 from the germline V gene are LGHNA and YSLEER. This CDR3 is built from 17 residues.

This chain joins TRBV7-2 and TRBJ2-7; perhaps TRBD2 as D (6 bases). The CDR3 spans 16 residues. Trimming pared 1 base from V and 2 bases from J, leaving 15 bases between. The germline CDR1 and CDR2 sequences are SGHTA and FQGNSA. The CDR3 loop is CASSLVSGLATYEQYF. The CDR3 DNA follows: TGTGCCAGCAGCTTAGTTTCGGGACTGGCCACCTACGAGCAGTACTTC. The full variable domain, rest sourced from reference TRBV7-2 and TRBJ2-7, is GAGVSQSPSNKVTEKGKDVELRCDPISGHTALYWYRQSLGQGLEFLIYFQGNSAPDKSGLPSDRFSAERTGGSVSTLTIQRTQQEDSAVYLCASSLVSGLATYEQYFGPGTRLTVT.

Turning to this clone: This specimen includes other DNA sequences encoding the same CDR3. The chain links TRBV5-1 to TRBJ2-7; 10 bases align to TRBD2. CDR3 length equals 15 residues. The ends lost 3 bases at V and 2 bases at J; junction bases unmatched: 5. Germline-derived CDR1 and CDR2 are SGHRS and YFSETQ. The CDR3 region has the DNA TGCGCCAGCAGCTATTGGACTAGCGGAACCTACGAGCAGTACTTC. This encodes CASSYWTSGTYEQYF.

This clone appeared once. J is TRBJ2-1 and V is TRBV30; D is perhaps TRBD1 or TRBD2 (6 bases each). The CDR3 loop spans 17 amino acids. V shed 4 bases and J shed 4 bases, with 23 bases lying between them. CDR1 is GTSNPN and CDR2 is SVGIG in the germline V gene (reference sequence). The CDR3 sequence: CAWNRGLTSRGYNEQFF. The CDR3, as DNA: TGTGCCTGGAATCGGGGTTTGACTAGTAGGGGGTACAATGAGCAGTTCTTC. The complete variable domain, with remaining parts taken from reference TRBV30 and TRBJ2-1, reads SQTIHQWPATLVQPVGSPLSLECTVEGTSNPNLYWYRQAAGRGLQLLFYSVGIGQISSEVPQNLSASRPQDRQFILSSKKLLLSDSGFYLCAWNRGLTSRGYNEQFFGPGTRLTVL.

In its sample, this clone was seen a few times. Other DNA sequences from this sample encode an identical CDR3 as well. The V gene is TRBV10-3, the J gene TRBJ1-5; D is unresolved. The V gene lost 4 bases and the J gene lost 3 bases, with 7 bases spanning the gap. CDR3 length: 13 amino acids. Per the germline V gene, CDR1 is ENHRY and CDR2 is SYGVKD. CDR3 sequence reads: CAISGTDNQPQHF. CDR3 coding DNA: TGTGCCATCAGTGGGACCGACAATCAGCCCCAGCATTTT.

The chain couples TRBV11-2 to TRBJ1-2; 7 positions match TRBD1. The CDR3 covers 13 residues. Germline assignment: CDR1 SGHAT and CDR2 FQNNGV. The ends lost 5 bases at V and 7 bases at J; junction bases unmatched: 7. CDR3 bases: TGTGCCAGCAGCCCCTCCCGGACAGGTGGCTACACCTTC. Its translation: CASSPSRTGGYTF.

This clone was detected a few times. The rearrangement uses TRBV7-3 and TRBJ2-4, with 10 bases that match TRBD1. Germline lookup yields CDR1 SGHTA and CDR2 FQGTGA. Losses at the gene ends were 10 bases for V and 4 bases for J; bases not matched to a gene: 4. This CDR3 spans 13 amino acids. The CDR3 region is CATPGQGKNIQYF. The DNA of the CDR3 is TGTGCCACACCGGGACAGGGGAAAAACATTCAGTACTTC.

The chain uses TRBV7-2 and TRBJ1-1, with TRBD1 matching 10 bases. The trim removed 5 bases at V and 1 base at J, leaving 4 bases unmatched. The germline gives CDR1 SGHTA, CDR2 FQGNSA. The CDR3 spans 15 residues. In nucleotides, the CDR3 is TGTGCCAGCAGCACCTGGACAGGGGGGAACACTGAAGCTTTCTTT. Encoded protein: CASSTWTGGNTEAFF.

The chain is built from TRBV10-1 and TRBJ2-7, with D unclear. Germline V gene data show CDR1 as WNHNN and CDR2 as SYGVQD (reference sequence). The germline V and J ends were trimmed by 3 bases and 4 bases, with 13 bases remaining between them. The CDR3 is made up of 14 amino acids. As DNA, the CDR3 is TGCGCCAGCAGTGAAAGGCAGGTACCATACGAGCAGTACTTC. Translated: CASSERQVPYEQYF.

V and J are TRBV7-9 and TRBJ2-7; 7 positions agree with TRBD2. Trimming took 4 bases from V and 5 from J; bases not matched to a gene: 11. Germline loops: CDR1 SEHNR, CDR2 FQNEAQ (reference sequence). The CDR3 totals 15 residues. As DNA, the CDR3 is TGTGCCAGCAGCTCTTACCTAGCGGCGAAAGACGAGCAGTACTTC. Translation: CASSSYLAAKDEQYF.

The rearrangement joins TRBV7-2 to TRBJ2-3; D is unresolved. The V gene's germline CDR1 is SGHTA and CDR2 FQGNSA. With 5 bases removed from V and 2 bases from J, the gap between germline ends came to 11 bases. This CDR3 has 14 residues. The CDR3 bases are TGTGCCAGCAGCGTAAGGGCCTTCACAGATACGCAGTATTTT. Its translation: CASSVRAFTDTQYF.

V is TRBV18 and J is TRBJ1-2; no reliable D call. The CDR3 length is 12 residues. The V gene lost 6 bases and the J gene lost 4 bases, with 9 bases spanning the gap. The germline gives CDR1 KGHSH, CDR2 LQKENI. The CDR3 sequence is CASSQDGYGYTF. CDR3 coding DNA: TGTGCCAGCTCGCAGGACGGCTATGGCTACACCTTC.

The V gene is TRBV5-4, the J gene TRBJ2-7; D is tentatively TRBD1 or TRBD2 (6 bases each). V lost 0 bases and J lost 2, with 12 bases in between. Germline CDR1 and CDR2: SGHNT and YYREEE (reference sequence). CDR3 length: 15 residues. The CDR3 sequence: CASSLGPGGPYEQYF. CDR3 bases: TGTGCCAGCAGCTTGGGCCCCGGGGGCCCCTACGAGCAGTACTTC.

The genes are TRBV19 and TRBJ1-4; D is unresolved. Deletions cut 5 bases from V and 8 bases from J, with 9 bases between. The V gene's germline CDR1 is LNHDA and CDR2 SQIVND (reference sequence). The CDR3 runs 12 residues. CDR3 sequence: CASSARLEKLFF. For the CDR3, the DNA is TGTGCCAGTAGTGCCCGGTTAGAAAAACTGTTTTTT. Looking up the rest from reference TRBV19 and TRBJ1-4 gives the full variable domain: DGGITQSPKYLFRKEGQNVTLSCEQNLNHDAMYWYRQDPGQGLRLIYYSQIVNDFQKGDIAEGYSVSREKKESFPLTVTSAQKNPTAFYLCASSARLEKLFFGSGTQLSVL.

The rearrangement uses TRBV11-3 and TRBJ2-1, with D unresolved. Germline assignment: CDR1 SGHNT and CDR2 YENEEA. The CDR3 has 14 residues. The V end was cut by 0 bases, the J end by 10 bases, with 13 bases between. The CDR3 DNA reads as TGTGCCAGCAGCTTAGATGGCCACACTACCGAGCAGTTCTTC. Its protein is CASSLDGHTTEQFF.

The chain links TRBV30 to TRBJ1-6; TRBD1 agrees at 7 bases. Per germline, CDR1 GTSNPN and CDR2 SVGIG (reference sequence). This CDR3 spans 14 amino acids. J was trimmed by 7 bases and V by 3 bases; bases with no gene match: 6. Here the CDR3 DNA reads TGTGCCTGGAGGCATGACAGGGAAAATTCACCCCTCCACTTT. Its translation: CAWRHDRENSPLHF.

The chain uses TRBV19 and TRBJ1-2; D uncertain. The CDR3 has 12 amino acids. Trimming shortened V by 5 bases and J by 7 bases, and 11 bases separated the two germline ends. Germline CDR1 LNHDA, CDR2 SQIVND (reference sequence). The CDR3 here is CASSLIDLGYTF. Here the CDR3 DNA reads TGTGCCAGTAGTTTAATCGACCTTGGCTACACCTTC.

This clone has a single count. The chain has TRBV18 and TRBJ2-1; TRBD1 agrees at 7 bases. The germline gives CDR1 KGHSH, CDR2 LQKENI. The V and J ends lost 3 bases and 8 bases, in that order; junction bases with no gene match: 4. The CDR3 is made up of 13 amino acids. CDR3 nucleotide sequence: TGTGCCAGCTCACCCTTAGACAGGGATGAGCAGTTCTTC. It codes for CASSPLDRDEQFF. Variable domain in full (rest from reference TRBV18 and TRBJ2-1): NAGVMQNPRHLVRRRGQEARLRCSPMKGHSHVYWYRQLPEEGLKFMVYLQKENIIDESGMPKERFSAEFPKEGPSILRIQQVVRGDSAAYFCASSPLDRDEQFFGPGTRLTVL.

This chain joins TRBV2 and TRBJ2-6, with D hard to call. Germline values: CDR1 SNHLY, CDR2 FYNNEI. V lost 4 bases and J lost 0, with 4 bases in between. CDR3 length: 14 residues. Here the CDR3 reads CASSVSSGANVLTF. The CDR3 DNA is TGTGCCAGCAGTGTCTCCTCTGGGGCCAACGTCCTGACTTTC. The full variable domain, rest sourced from reference TRBV2 and TRBJ2-6, is EPEVTQTPSHQVTQMGQEVILRCVPISNHLYFYWYRQILGQKVEFLVSFYNNEISEKSEIFDDQFSVERPDGSNFTLKIRSTKLEDSAMYFCASSVSSGANVLTFGAGSRLTVL.

To note about this clone: Other DNA sequences in the same sample also yield this CDR3. This sequence joins TRBV20-1 and TRBJ2-1; possibly TRBD1 or TRBD2 for D (5 bases each). Germline V lookup: CDR1 DFQATT, CDR2 SNEGSKA (reference sequence). The CDR3 has 11 residues. V lost 5 bases, J lost 4 bases, and 6 bases lay in between. The CDR3 DNA reads as TGCAGTGCTGGGGGTTACAATGAGCAGTTCTTC. Protein: CSAGGYNEQFF.

The chain employs TRBV9 and TRBJ2-3; TRBD1 matches at 7 bases. Trimming at V came to 4 bases and at J to 2 bases, leaving 4 bases not matched to a gene. CDR3 length: 14 residues. Germline values: CDR1 SGDLS, CDR2 YYNGEE. The CDR3 protein is CASSSGQLTDTQYF. CDR3 in DNA: TGTGCCAGCAGCTCGGGACAGCTCACAGATACGCAGTATTTT.